Described below is a single T cell receptor (beta chain) sequence and its context. This sample is part of a study of cytomegalovirus exposure and HLA in healthy donors. The CDR3 sequence is 17 residues long. V gave up 6 bases and J gave up 1 base; unmatched junction bases: 13. Germline values: CDR1 PRHDT, CDR2 FYEKMQ (reference sequence). Researchers ran the PCR with 60 Vbeta and 13 Jbeta primers. Sequenced by immunoSEQ multiplex PCR; TCRdb stores in-frame clones only, minus some. Here the sample spans roughly 110,000 clones, 75% being singletons. Material for sequencing was PBMCs. The chain couples TRBV13 to TRBJ2-7; TRBD2 agrees at 9 bases. The TCR comes from a male donor in good health and CMV-seropositive. The CDR3 sequence: CASSEGLTSGASYEQYF. The CDR3 DNA reads as TGTGCCAGCAGTGAGGGCCTGACTAGCGGAGCTTCCTACGAGCAGTACTTC.